Below, 2 T cell receptor beta chains from the same sample are listed, as sequenced in a study of blood T cell repertoires in COVID-19. The protocol was immunoSEQ multiplex PCR, while the TCRdb copy is restricted to in-frame clones and leaves out a portion. The data show 140,000 to 150,000 clones, with around 90% seen just once and 2.5% held by the top ten. What was sequenced was peripheral blood. The origin of the receptors is a human donor with COVID-19, enrolled during active disease. The donor label of this sample is uncertain.

CDR3 coding DNA: TGCAGCGCCTCGACTAGCGGGGAAAGTGAGCAGTTCTTC. Its protein is CSASTSGESEQFF. The chain combines TRBV29-1 with TRBJ2-1; 11 bases align to TRBD2. The J segment lost 9 bases and the V segment lost 7 bases, leaving 8 bases of the junction unmatched. Per the germline V gene, CDR1 is SQVTM and CDR2 is ANQGSEA. The CDR3 extends over 13 amino acids.

The chain has TRBV19 and TRBJ1-6; D is perhaps TRBD1 (6 bases). The germline V gene has CDR1 LNHDA and CDR2 SQIVND (reference sequence). This CDR3 has 13 residues. Trimming stripped 5 bases from V and 9 bases from J, with 11 bases between. The CDR3 coding sequence is TGTGCCAGTAGTCCTCTGGACAGTTCACCCCTCCACTTT. It is translated as CASSPLDSSPLHF. Full variable domain (outside the CDR3, taken from reference TRBV19 and TRBJ1-6): DGGITQSPKYLFRKEGQNVTLSCEQNLNHDAMYWYRQDPGQGLRLIYYSQIVNDFQKGDIAEGYSVSREKKESFPLTVTSAQKNPTAFYLCASSPLDSSPLHFGNGTRLTVT.